The rows below give T cell receptor beta chains drawn from one sample of a study of blood T cell repertoires in COVID-19. Assay: immunoSEQ multiplex PCR; the TCRdb copy retains only in-frame clones and omits some. The sample has over 150,000 clones, 84% seen once. The sequenced material came from peripheral blood. The receptors derive from a man aged 18 to 29 with active or convalescent COVID-19. Each CDR3 is given with its conserved first and last residue. The D gene is left open where the match is weak. A row's size may be missing; if present it is once, few, many or a size class.

CDR3nt	CDR3aa	v_gene	j_gene	abundance	d_gene
TGTGCCAGCAGCCCTAGTACCGACACTGAAGCTTTCTTT	CASSPSTDTEAFF	TRBV3-1/TRBV3-2	TRBJ1-1	.	.
TGCGCCAGCAGCCGAGGACTAGCGGGGTTGGGAAATGAGCAGTTCTTC	CASSRGLAGLGNEQFF	TRBV5-1	TRBJ2-1	.	TRBD2
TGTGCCAGCAGCCAAGGTCCGGCAGGGGTCTATGGCTACACCTTC	CASSQGPAGVYGYTF	TRBV3-1/TRBV3-2	TRBJ1-2	.	.
TGTGCCAGCAGCCCTAGCCCCACCCGACGGCGGGGGAACAAAGAGACCCAGTACTTC	CASSPSPTRRRGNKETQYF	TRBV7-8	TRBJ2-5	.	TRBD2
TGTGCCAGCAGAGAGCGGGGGGCCACAAACATTCAGTACTTC	CASRERGATNIQYF	TRBV6-5	TRBJ2-4	.	TRBD2
TGTGCCAGTAGTAACCACGGGACAGGGGGATACAATGAACAGTTCTTC	CASSNHGTGGYNEQFF	TRBV19	TRBJ2-1	.	TRBD1
TGTGCCAGCAGGCCTGGGGGGGGTCGGCACGAGCAGTACTTC	CASRPGGGRHEQYF	TRBV28	TRBJ2-7	.	TRBD2
TGTGCCAGCAGCGTAGGTCTGACAGCCGGCGAGCAGTACTTC	CASSVGLTAGEQYF	TRBV9	TRBJ2-7	.	.
TGTGCCAGCAGCTTAGCCGGGACAGGGGGCACTGAAGCTTTCTTT	CASSLAGTGGTEAFF	TRBV7-9	TRBJ1-1	few	TRBD1
TGTGCCAGCAGTCCAGGGATCAGCTATGGCTACACCTTC	CASSPGISYGYTF	TRBV5-6	TRBJ1-2	.	.
TGTGCCATCAGTGAGCCGGGGGGCACTAGAGGCTACACCTTC	CAISEPGGTRGYTF	TRBV10-3	TRBJ1-2	.	.
TGTGCCAGCAGCTCCCCCGGGCTAAACAGGGGGGCCAACGTCCTGACTTTC	CASSSPGLNRGANVLTF	TRBV7-2	TRBJ2-6	.	.
TGTGCCAGCAGTTACCGCGGCGCTGCCCCTAACTATGGCTACACCTTC	CASSYRGAAPNYGYTF	TRBV6-5	TRBJ1-2	.	.
TGTGCCAGCAGCTCACTAGCGGGGGGACCCACAGATACGCAGTATTTT	CASSSLAGGPTDTQYF	TRBV11-3	TRBJ2-3	.	TRBD2
TGTGCCAGCAGTGTGTCTTACCCGGGACTAGTAAACACCGGGGAGCTGTTTTTT	CASSVSYPGLVNTGELFF	TRBV2	TRBJ2-2	.	TRBD2
TGTGCCAGTAGCTATCTTCTAGCGGGAGGGCTCTACGAGCAGTACTTC	CASSYLLAGGLYEQYF	TRBV19	TRBJ2-7	.	TRBD2
TGCGCCAGCAGCCCGACAGGGGGGTTAGATACGCAGTATTTT	CASSPTGGLDTQYF	TRBV5-1	TRBJ2-3	.	TRBD1
TGTGCCAGTAGTATTCAGAGTAACCCGGGAGGCTACACCTTC	CASSIQSNPGGYTF	TRBV19	TRBJ1-2	.	.
TGTGCCATCAGTGGGACAGGGAACACCTACGAGCAGTACTTC	CAISGTGNTYEQYF	TRBV10-3	TRBJ2-7	once	TRBD1
TGTGCCAGTTCCAAACAAAGAGGGCTGAGCACAGATACGCAGTATTTT	CASSKQRGLSTDTQYF	TRBV19	TRBJ2-3	.	.
TGTGCCAGCAGCCCCCGGGACTTGGCAGCCTGGCAGTACTTC	CASSPRDLAAWQYF	TRBV7-2	TRBJ2-7	few	.
TGTGCCAGCAGCTTGACTAGCGGGGTCAAAGAGACCCAGTACTTC	CASSLTSGVKETQYF	TRBV7-9	TRBJ2-5	.	TRBD2
TGTGCCAGCAGTGAATTGGAGCTCAACTATGGCTACACCTTC	CASSELELNYGYTF	TRBV2	TRBJ1-2	.	.
TGTGCCAGCAGTCCCATAGCGGGATCCTACAATGAGCAGTTCTTC	CASSPIAGSYNEQFF	TRBV2	TRBJ2-1	.	TRBD2
TGTGCCAGCTCATCTCTAGCGGGAGCTGCCGTAGATACGCAGTATTTT	CASSSLAGAAVDTQYF	TRBV18	TRBJ2-3	.	TRBD2
TGTGCCAGCAGTTCGGACAGGAGCTCTGGAAACACCATATATTTT	CASSSDRSSGNTIYF	TRBV9	TRBJ1-3	.	TRBD1
TGTGCCATCAGTGTGGACACTGGGACCCAGTACTTC	CAISVDTGTQYF	TRBV10-3	TRBJ2-5	.	.
TGCGCCACCGGACTAGCGGGCGGTAACAATGAGCAGTTCTTC	CATGLAGGNNEQFF	TRBV10-2	TRBJ2-1	.	TRBD2
TGTGCCAGCAGCGTAGGTTCAGGGGGCGATGGCTACACCTTC	CASSVGSGGDGYTF	TRBV9	TRBJ1-2	.	TRBD1
TGTGCCAGTAGTCTTCGACAGGGTGGCCCTGAAGCTTTCTTT	CASSLRQGGPEAFF	TRBV19	TRBJ1-1	.	TRBD1
TGTGCCAGCAGCTGGGGACAGAATCGTGGAAACACCATATATTTT	CASSWGQNRGNTIYF	TRBV7-2	TRBJ1-3	.	TRBD1
TGTGCCAGCAGGCAGGGGGCGGCGGCTAACTATGGCTACACCTTC	CASRQGAAANYGYTF	TRBV6-5	TRBJ1-2	.	TRBD1
TGTGCCAGCAGCAAAGTCCAGGGGGCAGTATCCTATAATTCACCCCTCCACTTT	CASSKVQGAVSYNSPLHF	TRBV21-1	TRBJ1-6	.	.
TGTACCAGCAGCTTAGAATGGGCAGGGGCCGGCTCCTACAATGAGCAGTTCTTC	CTSSLEWAGAGSYNEQFF	TRBV11-2	TRBJ2-1	.	.
TGTGCCAGCTCACCAGGCCTTAGCGGGAGCTACGAGCAGTACTTC	CASSPGLSGSYEQYF	TRBV18	TRBJ2-7	.	TRBD2
TGCGCCAGCAGCCAAGGGGACAGGGGGCTTGGTCAGCCCCAGCATTTT	CASSQGDRGLGQPQHF	TRBV4-1	TRBJ1-5	.	TRBD1
TGTGCCAGCAGCGGATGGACAGGGGCGTACTATGGCTACACCTTC	CASSGWTGAYYGYTF	TRBV5-8	TRBJ1-2	.	TRBD1
TGTGCCAGTAGTATCGGTATTGACAGTCCCGGCTACACCTTC	CASSIGIDSPGYTF	TRBV19	TRBJ1-2	many	.
TGTGCCAGCAGCCACGGGAATCGAGAGACCCAGTACTTC	CASSHGNRETQYF	TRBV3-1/TRBV3-2	TRBJ2-5	.	.
TGTGCCAGCAGAACAACAGGGGGCGAATATCAGCCCCAGCATTTT	CASRTTGGEYQPQHF	TRBV7-2	TRBJ1-5	.	TRBD1
TGTGCCAGCAGTTGGGGGGGGAACACTGAAGCTTTCTTT	CASSWGGNTEAFF	TRBV2	TRBJ1-1	.	.
TGTGCCAGCAGCTTAGAACAGTCTAACTATGGCTACACCTTC	CASSLEQSNYGYTF	TRBV7-2	TRBJ1-2	.	.
TGTGCCAGCTCACCACCAGGGGGCAGGAGCAATCAGCCCCAGCATTTT	CASSPPGGRSNQPQHF	TRBV18	TRBJ1-5	.	TRBD1
TGCGCCAGCAGCTTGGCTGGGGGCGAGTACGAGCAGTACTTC	CASSLAGGEYEQYF	TRBV5-1	TRBJ2-7	.	.
TGTGCCAGCAGTGATCGGGGAAGTGGGGCCAACGTCCTGACTTTC	CASSDRGSGANVLTF	TRBV6-1	TRBJ2-6	.	.
TGTGCCAGTAGTGGTCGGTACCTTGACGAGCAGTACTTC	CASSGRYLDEQYF	TRBV19	TRBJ2-7	.	.
TGTGCCAGCAGCGTAGCTCCCGGGAGTCAAGATGAAGCTTTCTTT	CASSVAPGSQDEAFF	TRBV9	TRBJ1-1	.	.
TGTGCCAGCAGTTGGGACAATCTAAAGGTTCAGTACTTC	CASSWDNLKVQYF	TRBV12-3/TRBV12-4	TRBJ2-4	.	.
TGTGCCAGCTCACCCCAGGGGGCTCGGACTGAAGCTTTCTTT	CASSPQGARTEAFF	TRBV18	TRBJ1-1	.	TRBD1
TGTGCCAGCAGCTTGGTCGGGACTAAACAGGGAATCGGAAACACCATATATTTT	CASSLVGTKQGIGNTIYF	TRBV5-5	TRBJ1-3	.	.
TGTGCCAGCTCACCTACCTGGGGAGGCGTTACTGGGGCCAACGTCCTGACTTTC	CASSPTWGGVTGANVLTF	TRBV18	TRBJ2-6	.	.
TGTGCCAGCAGTTTCGACAGTCCCGGGGAGCTGTTTTTT	CASSFDSPGELFF	TRBV12-3/TRBV12-4	TRBJ2-2	once	.
TGCGCCAGCAGCAATGAGGGGGAAAACATTCAGTACTTC	CASSNEGENIQYF	TRBV5-1	TRBJ2-4	.	.
TGTGCCAGCAGCTTGGCAGGGTCTGCCGATGGCTACACCTTC	CASSLAGSADGYTF	TRBV5-4	TRBJ1-2	.	.
TGTGCCAGCAGCTCAGGGACAGGGGCGTACGAGCAGTACTTC	CASSSGTGAYEQYF	TRBV7-9	TRBJ2-7	once	TRBD1
TGTGCCAGCAGTAACCGGGACAAGCGCTACACCTTC	CASSNRDKRYTF	TRBV6-5	TRBJ1-2	.	.
TGTGCCAGCAGCCAACGAGCCGGGACAGGGTTTTACTATGGCTACACCTTC	CASSQRAGTGFYYGYTF	TRBV14	TRBJ1-2	.	TRBD1
TGTGCCACCAGCACCCCTTCGGGGGCTAGCGGGAGTACCGGGGAGCTGTTTTTT	CATSTPSGASGSTGELFF	TRBV15	TRBJ2-2	.	TRBD2
TGTGCCAGCAGCCACAGAGGGGGGGAGGTTGGTGGCGAGCAGTACTTC	CASSHRGGEVGGEQYF	TRBV9	TRBJ2-7	.	.
TGTGCCAGCAGTGCCGGGACAGGGGTCAATCAGCCCCAGCATTTT	CASSAGTGVNQPQHF	TRBV6-2/TRBV6-3	TRBJ1-5	.	TRBD1